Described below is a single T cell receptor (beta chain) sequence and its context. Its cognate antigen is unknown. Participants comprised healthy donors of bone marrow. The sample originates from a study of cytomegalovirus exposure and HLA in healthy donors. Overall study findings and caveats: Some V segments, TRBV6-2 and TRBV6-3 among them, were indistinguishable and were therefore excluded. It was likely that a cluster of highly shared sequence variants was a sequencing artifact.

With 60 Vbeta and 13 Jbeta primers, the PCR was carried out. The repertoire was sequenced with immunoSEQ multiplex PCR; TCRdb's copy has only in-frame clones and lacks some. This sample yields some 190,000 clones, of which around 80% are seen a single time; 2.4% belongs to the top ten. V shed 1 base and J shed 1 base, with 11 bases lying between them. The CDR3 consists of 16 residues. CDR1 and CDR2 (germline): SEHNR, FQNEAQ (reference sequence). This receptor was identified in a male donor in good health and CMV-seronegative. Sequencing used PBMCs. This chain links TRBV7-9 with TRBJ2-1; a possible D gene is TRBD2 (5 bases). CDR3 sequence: CASSLVHGVSYNEQFF. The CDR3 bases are TGTGCCAGCAGCTTAGTTCACGGGGTTTCCTACAATGAGCAGTTCTTC.